The clone carrying this T cell receptor (beta chain) was seen once. This sample is part of a study of blood T cell repertoires in COVID-19. J lost 7 bases, V lost 5 bases, and 5 bases had no gene match. In germline, CDR1 is SGHTA, CDR2 FQGNSA. The CDR3 is 13 amino acids. Per the authors' pipeline: Using reference gene primer amplification, nucleated cell counts were estimated. Using immunoSEQ multiplex PCR, the repertoire was profiled, and TCRdb retains in-frame clones only, with some absent. The V and J calls and clone size were taken over from that table, and D and trimming were inferred from the DNA. This sample has roughly 86,000 clones, with about nine tenths found just once.

This clonotype was sampled from a woman in her forties or fifties in a cohort sampled during active COVID-19. The chain combines TRBV7-2 with TRBJ1-2; the match to TRBD1 covers 9 bases. Sequenced: peripheral blood. The CDR3 here is CASSRTGDGGYTF. CDR3 coding DNA: TGTGCCAGCAGCAGGACAGGGGACGGTGGCTACACCTTC.